This T cell receptor (beta chain) originates from a study of cytomegalovirus exposure and HLA in healthy donors listed by TCRdb under 2017. General notes on the study: An earlier analysis of approximately 640 of the donors reported 250 to 300 Gb of sequence data and about 100 million unique TCR beta sequences from some 180 million T cells. An early release covering 550 to 700 HLA-typed donors comprised 300 to 350 gigabases of sequencing data and around 86 million unique TCR sequences. Of the 300 to 500 genotyped donors, 81% were placed in the genetic ancestry cluster associated with self-reported Caucasian donors. The study was designed to test whether signatures of past pathogen exposure could be identified by cataloging public T cell receptors. The T cell repertoires of around 730 subjects were profiled by immunosequencing and related to cytomegalovirus serostatus. In addition to the first cohort of roughly 700 subjects, a separate validation cohort of 120 different subjects was used. High-throughput TCR immunosequencing, statistical association of individual TCRs with disease status, and machine learning were combined to predict cytomegalovirus infection status. A later analysis re-analyzed previously published TCR beta repertoires from hundreds of donors and added high-resolution HLA genotyping to study TCR occurrence patterns. In the later analysis, no new phenotypic data were used to find candidate immune exposures; instead, reliance was placed on TCR beta sequences and their occurrence across donors. An earlier analysis of roughly 580 of the donors used high-throughput TCR beta sequencing to judge whether each TCR beta V gene segment behaved as functional or pseudogenic. Alongside the repertoire data, information on donor age, sex, ethnicity and CMV serostatus was compiled. A later genetic analysis took genome-wide SNP genotypes for about 55% of the roughly 700 donors and used that subset as a discovery cohort. All discovery cohort repertoires had been generated on a single sequencing platform. Both class I and class II loci were covered by HLA typing, at four-digit resolution. The number of typed donors differed by locus: about 620-640 for A, B, C, DRB1 and DQB1; approximately 520 for DQA1; around 580 for DPA1; and some 450 for DPB1. Four or five DR-DQ haplotypes were treated as single units for association and clustering because of strong linkage in the cohort. Across some 400 genotyped donors of the cohort, an average of about 250,000 unique TCR beta nucleotide sequences per donor were sequenced, and about a sixth of those sequences were non-productive.

For this chain, trimming is 4 bases at the V end and 1 base at the J end, and the number of junction bases without a gene match is 4. Taken from cysteine to phenylalanine, the CDR3 has 14 residues. Left in the record is the CDR3 DNA by itself, 42 bases read in frame from the first base. CDR1 SGHRS and CDR2 YFSETQ were looked up in the germline V gene. In the case of this clone: Its antigen is unknown. Within one base of it there is no much larger clone, and no base qualities were kept.

Beyond this particular receptor, the publication reports: V-gene and J-gene trimming of TCR beta chains was associated with a missense DCLRE1C variant in a later genetic analysis, and the association was replicated in an independent cohort. In a later genetic analysis, fewer N-insertions in productive TCRs were reported among donors in an Asian-associated ancestry cluster than the roughly 700-donor mean. Cytomegalovirus status was reported to be diagnosed by the classifier with high specificity and sensitivity in both the original and validation cohorts. A further reported finding was that TCR beta sequences accurately predicted the HLA-A and HLA-B alleles for most subjects in the first cohort. In a later analysis, TCR association rates were found to vary across HLA loci, with the most associated TCRs seen for DRB1 alleles and the fewest for HLA-C alleles. Presence/absence analyses assumed roughly uniform sequencing depth across donors, an assumption that may not hold. The study gave a list of 150 to 200 TCR beta chains associated with cytomegalovirus. According to a later analysis, most CMV-associated TCR beta chains appeared to be HLA-restricted, and the HLA associations seemed to be driven largely by CMV exposure. CMV serostatus was the only immune exposure information available for the cohort. A later analysis found that HLA-associated TCR beta chains were more clonally expanded and had lower generation probabilities than equally common non-associated chains. Some IMGT-functional V segments, including TRBV6-2 and TRBV6-3, could not be told apart with the 87-base-pair reads, so those segments were excluded. A later analysis reported that several top co-occurrence clusters appeared linked to parvovirus B19, influenza, CMV and Epstein-Barr virus. A cluster of highly shared sequence variants was judged likely to represent a technical artifact of the sequencing pipeline. When HLA alleles, especially DR and DQ, strongly co-occurred, TCR associations were difficult to assign to individual alleles. HLA typing was unavailable for some donors at each locus, so association tests used only the typed subset. In an earlier analysis of about 600 of the donors, most TCR beta V segments appeared in productive rearrangements about 90% or about 30% of the time, broadly matching IMGT annotations. This cohort had only TCR beta chains sequenced, and the lack of alpha or paired-chain data limited which features could be detected. In vitro tests confirmed that three of the cytomegalovirus-associated TCR beta chains recognize cytomegalovirus antigens. Specific HLA alleles were associated with 15,000 to 20,000 TCR beta sequences at a false discovery rate of 0.05 in a later analysis. Across donors, most TCR sequences were observed very rarely, whereas some public TCRs were present in many individuals. Because counts were too low, some 16 rarely observed V segments, including chromosome 9 orphons, were excluded from the earlier analysis of a few hundred of the donors. Linkage disequilibrium might explain the correlated functional status among segregating V segments, but an unknown experimental factor could not be ruled out. It was suggested by the authors that the approach could potentially be generalized to other disease states and immunological phenotypes.

The cohort consisted of 600 or so healthy bone marrow donors. At the time of sampling, all cohort members were nominally healthy, though unrecorded immune exposures were likely present. The donor was CMV seronegative and was included in the group of a few hundred seronegative cohort members. A peripheral blood sample was collected from each donor, and TCR beta sequencing was performed on peripheral blood mononuclear cells. The Qiagen DNeasy Blood Extraction Kit was used to extract genomic DNA from the blood cell samples. Library method: the immunoSEQ multiplex PCR assay. The multiplex PCR relied on a mix of 60 forward primers for TCR Vbeta segments and 13 reverse primers for TCR Jbeta segments. A multiplex PCR assay on genomic DNA amplified the CDR3 region of rearranged TCR beta genes. The Illumina HiSeq System was used to sequence the amplified TCR beta libraries as 87-base-pair reads. As for how the authors treated the data: In a later analysis, tens of millions of unique TCR beta chains were counted across the roughly 610 repertoires, and roughly 10 million of these chains were shared by at least two donors. Raw reads were error-corrected and collapsed into unique sequences by a nearest-neighbor algorithm in which closely related sequences were merged to remove PCR and sequencing errors. V, D and J gene segments were assigned by aligning CDR3 sequences to IMGT reference sequences. Each retained sequence needed at least a six-nucleotide match to both a V gene segment and a J gene segment. Rearrangements were classified as productive when the CDR3 lacked stop codons and remained in frame with V and J, and all other rearrangements were classified as non-productive. Following IMGT convention, CDR3 was defined as the stretch from the second conserved V-encoded cysteine to the conserved J-encoded phenylalanine. In an earlier analysis of around 570 of the donors, sequences lacking an unambiguous match to a single V gene segment were excluded. In an earlier analysis of approximately 590 of the donors, a V segment was called functional when productive rearrangements were above 56.7%, and segregating when the standard deviation between donors exceeded 5%. A statistical classification framework was developed to diagnose cytomegalovirus status using the catalog of TCR beta chain sequences. V and J gene assignment, in a later analysis, came from comparing TCR nucleotide sequences with IMGT/GENE-DB human TR gene sequences. The TCRdist pipeline was used in a later analysis to assign CDR3 sequences and most-parsimonious VDJ recombination scenarios. In a later analysis, every TCR beta chain was defined by the combination of its CDR3 amino acid sequence and its V-gene family, and reads without a unique V-gene family were dropped. A later analysis removed 592 highly shared, low-generation-probability nucleotide sequences to deal with suspected cross-contamination and a sequencing artifact. For each public chain, a later analysis derived a clonal expansion index from normalized ranks of inferred template counts within each repertoire. A later analysis computed generation probabilities with a VDJ recombination model fitted to out-of-frame rearrangements, and checked the results against IGoR. In a later analysis, TCR-TCR, TCR-HLA and TCR-CMV co-occurrence was scored with hypergeometric tests, and a repertoire-size bias correction was applied to TCR pairs. A later analysis estimated false discovery rates by permuting HLA or CMV assignments 20 times. In a later analysis, co-occurring TCRs were grouped using DBSCAN, with TCRdist sequence similarity added in when clustering inside HLA-allele-positive subsets. Repertoires with fewer than 30,000 or more than 120,000 public chains were left out of co-occurrence clustering, as were roughly five repertoires with anomalous nucleotide sharing. The table comes from immuneACCESS by way of TCRdb, which keeps in-frame sequences with V and J called. Part of the clones is missing from these tables; in studies checked, under half for an unresolved V gene and the rest for unknown reasons. Clonal size and the V and J genes are those of that table, whereas D and trimming came from the DNA. The sample data list approximately 89,000 clones, and about 80% of these were observed just once. Around 1.5% of the sample comes from the top ten.

This TCR was sampled from a male donor in good health and CMV-seronegative. Sequenced input: PBMCs. The sequence links TRBV5-1 to TRBJ1-1; TRBD1 lines up with 7 middle nucleotides. CDR3 protein: CASSRDSGNTEAFF. The DNA sequence is TGCGCCAGCAGCCGGGACAGTGGGAACACTGAAGCTTTCTTT.